The T cell receptor beta chain described here comes from a study of T cell responses to AZD1222 COVID-19 vaccine. Study-wide context: Second-dose groups at about 4 or about 12 weeks were pooled.

Study-wide points: CD4 TCRs covered the whole spike, strongest at regions 160-218 and 743-854. It was only a handful of AZD1222 recipients who were seropositive at baseline. Females outnumbered males among donors, who were mostly white British; clonal diversity was possibly underestimated.

Measured with immunoSEQ multiplex PCR; TCRdb has only the in-frame clones, and not every one. Found here are 150,000 to 170,000 clones, about nine tenths of them singletons; the top ten hold approximately 17%. The CDR3 covers 15 residues. Trimming at V came to 6 bases and at J to 3 bases, leaving 7 bases not matched to a gene. The germline V gene has CDR1 KGHDR and CDR2 SFDVKD. By share, this clone counts as large. Its antigen is as yet unknown. The source was peripheral blood, collected on day 0 of AZD1222 vaccination. The origin of this receptor is an adult in good health. This chain uses TRBV24-1 with TRBJ1-1; 9 bases are a match to TRBD1. CDR3 sequence reads: CATSPGTGSDTEAFF. The CDR3 bases are TGTGCCACCAGTCCCGGGACAGGGTCGGACACTGAAGCTTTCTTT.